The clone carrying this T cell receptor beta chain turned up a few times. Antigen specificity is unknown. V was shortened by 4 bases and J by 0 bases, with 10 bases between the two germline ends. This CDR3 is 15 amino acids long. The germline V gene has CDR1 MNHNS and CDR2 SASEGT. Treatment here: approximately nine-day PBMC culture with coronavirus spike peptide pools or control peptides (ViraFEST assay). This entry is derived from a study of vaccination and CD4 T cells after COVID-19. The study sequenced cultured CD4+ T cell DNA using the Oncomine TCR Beta short-read assay. Each CDR3 protein is one row after TCRdb ran MiXCR on the PCR reads. The table has some 16,000 distinct CDR3 sequences, under 45% seen once.

The receptor was derived from a human donor who had recovered from COVID-19. Sequenced material: CD4+ T cells from blood, cultured in vitro, taken after SARS-CoV-2 vaccination. The chain is built from TRBV6-1 and TRBJ1-3, with a possible D match to TRBD1 (5 bases). CDR3 in DNA: TGTGCCAGCAGTGCCCGGGACTTCTCTGGAAACACCATATATTTT. It specifies CASSARDFSGNTIYF.